This T cell receptor beta chain was identified during a study of T cell changes during pregnancy in multiple sclerosis. The assay was immunoSEQ multiplex PCR, and TCRdb's table has in-frame clones only and misses some. The data hold tens of thousands of clones, with 85% to 90% observed a single time. V shed 1 base and J shed 0 bases, with 10 bases lying between them. Germline loops: CDR1 LGHNA, CDR2 YNFKEQ. The CDR3 length is 15 residues. This TCR was sampled from a female donor in good health, enrolled as a control in a pregnancy study. The source was CD4+ T cells from peripheral blood mononuclear cells, collected in the first trimester of pregnancy. The V and J genes are TRBV4-2 and TRBJ2-7; D perhaps matches TRBD1 (5 bases). This CDR3 is CASSQGQGSSYEQYF. DNA for the CDR3: TGTGCCAGCAGCCAAGGCCAGGGTAGCTCCTACGAGCAGTACTTC.